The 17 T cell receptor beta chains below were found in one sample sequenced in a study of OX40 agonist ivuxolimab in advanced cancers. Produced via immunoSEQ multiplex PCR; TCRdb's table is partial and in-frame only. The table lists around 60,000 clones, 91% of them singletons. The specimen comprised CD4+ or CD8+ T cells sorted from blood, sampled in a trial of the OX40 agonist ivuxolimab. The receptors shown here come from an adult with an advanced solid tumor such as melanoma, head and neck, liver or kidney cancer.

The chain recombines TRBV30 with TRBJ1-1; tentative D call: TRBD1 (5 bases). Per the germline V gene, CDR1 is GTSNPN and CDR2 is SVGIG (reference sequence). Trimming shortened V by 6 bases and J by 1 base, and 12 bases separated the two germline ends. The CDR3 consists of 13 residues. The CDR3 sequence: CACKQGQNTEAFF. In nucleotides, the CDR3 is TGTGCCTGTAAACAAGGACAGAACACTGAAGCTTTCTTT.

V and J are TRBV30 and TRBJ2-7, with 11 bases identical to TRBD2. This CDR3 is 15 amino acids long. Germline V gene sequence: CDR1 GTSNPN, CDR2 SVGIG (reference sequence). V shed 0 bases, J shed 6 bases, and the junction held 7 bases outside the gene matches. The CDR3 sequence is CAWSVSGRAVIEQYF. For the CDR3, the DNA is TGTGCCTGGAGTGTTAGCGGGAGGGCCGTTATCGAGCAGTACTTC.

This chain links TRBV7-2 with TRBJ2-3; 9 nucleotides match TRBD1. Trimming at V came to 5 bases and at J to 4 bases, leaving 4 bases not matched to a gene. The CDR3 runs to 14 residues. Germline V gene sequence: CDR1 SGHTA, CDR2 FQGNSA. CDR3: CASSLGQGPDTQYF. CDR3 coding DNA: TGTGCCAGCAGCCTGGGACAGGGACCAGATACGCAGTATTTT.

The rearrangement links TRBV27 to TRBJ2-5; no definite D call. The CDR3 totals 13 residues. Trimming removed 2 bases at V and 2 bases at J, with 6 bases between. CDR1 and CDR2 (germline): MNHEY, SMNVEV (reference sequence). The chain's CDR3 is CASSLTRQETQYF. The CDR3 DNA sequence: TGTGCCAGCAGTTTAACCAGACAAGAGACCCAGTACTTC.

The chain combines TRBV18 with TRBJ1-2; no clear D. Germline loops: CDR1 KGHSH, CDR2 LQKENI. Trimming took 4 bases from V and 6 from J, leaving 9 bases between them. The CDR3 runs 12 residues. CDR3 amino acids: CASSHDWDGYTF. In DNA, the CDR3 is TGTGCCAGCTCACACGATTGGGATGGCTACACCTTC. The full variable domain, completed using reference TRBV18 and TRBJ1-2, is NAGVMQNPRHLVRRRGQEARLRCSPMKGHSHVYWYRQLPEEGLKFMVYLQKENIIDESGMPKERFSAEFPKEGPSILRIQQVVRGDSAAYFCASSHDWDGYTFGSGTRLTVV.

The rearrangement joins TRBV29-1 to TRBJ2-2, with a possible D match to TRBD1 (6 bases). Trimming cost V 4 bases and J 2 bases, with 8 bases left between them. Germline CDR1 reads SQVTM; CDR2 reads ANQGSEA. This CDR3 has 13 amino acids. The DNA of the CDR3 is TGCAGCGTTGGGACAGCCAACACCGGGGAGCTGTTTTTT. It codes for CSVGTANTGELFF.

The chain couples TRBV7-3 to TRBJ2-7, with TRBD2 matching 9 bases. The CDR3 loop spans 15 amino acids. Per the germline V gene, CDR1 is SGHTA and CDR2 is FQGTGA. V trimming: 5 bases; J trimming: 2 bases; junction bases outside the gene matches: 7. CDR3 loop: CASSLSGGRPYEQYF. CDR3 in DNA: TGTGCCAGCAGCCTGAGCGGGGGGCGTCCCTACGAGCAGTACTTC.

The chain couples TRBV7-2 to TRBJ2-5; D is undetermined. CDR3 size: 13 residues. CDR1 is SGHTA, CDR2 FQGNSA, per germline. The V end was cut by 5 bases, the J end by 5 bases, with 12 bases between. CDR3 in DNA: TGTGCCAGCAGCCTCCTAGGCCTGGAGACCCAGTACTTC. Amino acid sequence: CASSLLGLETQYF. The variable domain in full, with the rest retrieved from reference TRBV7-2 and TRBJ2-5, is GAGVSQSPSNKVTEKGKDVELRCDPISGHTALYWYRQSLGQGLEFLIYFQGNSAPDKSGLPSDRFSAERTGGSVSTLTIQRTQQEDSAVYLCASSLLGLETQYFGPGTRLLVL.

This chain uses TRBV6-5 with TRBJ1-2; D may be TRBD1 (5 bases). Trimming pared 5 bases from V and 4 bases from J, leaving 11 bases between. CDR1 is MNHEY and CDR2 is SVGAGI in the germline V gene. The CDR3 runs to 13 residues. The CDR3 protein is CASSTGTPYGYTF. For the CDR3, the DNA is TGTGCCAGCAGTACTGGGACTCCCTATGGCTACACCTTC.

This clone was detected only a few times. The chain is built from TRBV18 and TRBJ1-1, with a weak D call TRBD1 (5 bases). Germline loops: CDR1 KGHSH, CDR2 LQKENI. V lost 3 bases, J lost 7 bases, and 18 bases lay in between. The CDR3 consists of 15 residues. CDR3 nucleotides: TGTGCCAGCTCACCGTATACAGGAGAAGGCAGTGAAGCTTTCTTT. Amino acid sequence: CASSPYTGEGSEAFF.

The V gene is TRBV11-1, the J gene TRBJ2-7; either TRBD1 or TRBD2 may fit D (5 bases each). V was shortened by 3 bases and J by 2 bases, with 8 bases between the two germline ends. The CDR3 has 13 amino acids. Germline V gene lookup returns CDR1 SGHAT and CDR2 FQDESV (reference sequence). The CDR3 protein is CASSLGVAYEQYF. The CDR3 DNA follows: TGTGCCAGCAGCTTGGGGGTGGCCTACGAGCAGTACTTC.

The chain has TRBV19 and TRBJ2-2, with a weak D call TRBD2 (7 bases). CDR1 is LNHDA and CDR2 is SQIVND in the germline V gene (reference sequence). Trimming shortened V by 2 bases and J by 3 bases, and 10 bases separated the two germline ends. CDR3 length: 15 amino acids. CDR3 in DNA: TGTGCCAGTAGTATATTGGGGGGGCACACCGGGGAGCTGTTTTTT. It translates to CASSILGGHTGELFF.

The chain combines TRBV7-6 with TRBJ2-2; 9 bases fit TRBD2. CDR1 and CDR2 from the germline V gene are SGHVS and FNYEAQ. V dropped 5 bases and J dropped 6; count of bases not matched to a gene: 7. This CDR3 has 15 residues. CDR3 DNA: TGTGCCAGCAGCCCCCTGCGGGAGGGAGCCGGGGAGCTGTTTTTT. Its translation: CASSPLREGAGELFF.

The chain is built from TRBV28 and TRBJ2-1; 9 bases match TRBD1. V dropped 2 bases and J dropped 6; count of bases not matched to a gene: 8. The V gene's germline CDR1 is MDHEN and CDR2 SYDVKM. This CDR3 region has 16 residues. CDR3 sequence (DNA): TGTGCCAGCAGTTTAGGCGGGACAGGGAAGGGCAATGAGCAGTTCTTC. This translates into CASSLGGTGKGNEQFF.

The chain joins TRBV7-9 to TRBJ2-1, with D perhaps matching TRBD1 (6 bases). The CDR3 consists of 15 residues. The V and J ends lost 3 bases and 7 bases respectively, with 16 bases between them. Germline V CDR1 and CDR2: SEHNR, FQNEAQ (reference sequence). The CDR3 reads CASSLDSPSTNEQFF. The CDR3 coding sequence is TGTGCCAGCAGCTTGGACAGTCCCAGCACGAATGAGCAGTTCTTC.

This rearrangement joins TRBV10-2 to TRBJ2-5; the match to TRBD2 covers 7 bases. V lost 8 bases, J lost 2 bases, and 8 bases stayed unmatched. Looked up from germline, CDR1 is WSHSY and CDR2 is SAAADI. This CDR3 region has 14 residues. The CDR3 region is CASSRGGRQETQYF. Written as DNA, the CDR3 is TGCGCCAGCTCCCGGGGAGGGCGGCAAGAGACCCAGTACTTC.

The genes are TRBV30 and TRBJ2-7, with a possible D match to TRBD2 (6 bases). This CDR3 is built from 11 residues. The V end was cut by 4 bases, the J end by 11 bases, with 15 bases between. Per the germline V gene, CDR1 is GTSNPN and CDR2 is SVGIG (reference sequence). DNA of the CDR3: TGTGCCTGGAAGAAAGCGGGCCGTGAGTACTTC. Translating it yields CAWKKAGREYF.